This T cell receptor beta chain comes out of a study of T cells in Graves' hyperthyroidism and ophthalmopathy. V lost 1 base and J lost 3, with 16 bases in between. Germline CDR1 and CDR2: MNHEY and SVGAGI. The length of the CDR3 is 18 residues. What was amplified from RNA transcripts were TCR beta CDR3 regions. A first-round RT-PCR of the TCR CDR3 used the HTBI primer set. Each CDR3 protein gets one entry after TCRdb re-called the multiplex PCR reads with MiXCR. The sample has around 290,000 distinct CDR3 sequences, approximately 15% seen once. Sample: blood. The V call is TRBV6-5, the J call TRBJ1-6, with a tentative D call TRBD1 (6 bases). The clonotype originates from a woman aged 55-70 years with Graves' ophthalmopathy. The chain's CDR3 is CASSYYVGGLNYNSPLHF. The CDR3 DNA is TGTGCCAGCAGTTACTACGTGGGGGGCCTAAACTATAATTCACCCCTCCACTTT.